These T cell receptor beta chains were read from a single sample in a study of Graves' ophthalmopathy and Graves' hyperthyroidism. TCRdb re-analysed the multiplex PCR reads in MiXCR, keeping a single row per CDR3 protein. The sample records around 340,000 distinct CDR3 sequences, about 17% being singletons. Specimen: peripheral blood. These receptors all come from an adult man with Graves' ophthalmopathy. Both conserved end residues are part of each CDR3. A D gene is named only where the DNA matches it firmly. Only part of the rows carry a size: once, few, many, or a class if the clone is expanded.

TRBJ2-5 | many | - | TRBV2 | CASSDRVGYQETQYF | TGTGCCAGCAGTGATAGGGTAGGGTACCAAGAGACCCAGTACTTC
TRBJ1-3 | - | TRBD1 | TRBV9 | CASSPSGDRAGNTIYF | TGTGCCAGCAGCCCTTCGGGGGACAGGGCTGGAAACACCATATATTTT
TRBJ1-5 | many | - | TRBV7-6 | CASSLVGSGAQHF | TGTGCCAGCAGCTTAGTTGGGTCTGGGGCCCAGCATTTT
TRBJ2-2 | many | TRBD1 | TRBV6-1 | CASRSGGLNTGELFF | TGTGCCAGCAGATCAGGGGGATTGAACACCGGGGAGCTGTTTTTT
TRBJ2-2 | many | - | TRBV7-2 | CASSLASRPTGELFF | TGTGCCAGCAGCTTAGCTTCCAGACCCACCGGGGAGCTGTTTTTT
TRBJ1-1 | many | - | TRBV7-9 | CASSLDLNTEAFF | TGTGCCAGCAGCTTAGACCTCAACACTGAAGCTTTCTTT
TRBJ2-5 | - | - | TRBV6-1 | CASTLEFGETQYF | TGTGCCAGCACCCTTGAGTTCGGGGAGACCCAGTACTTC
TRBJ2-7 | many | TRBD2 | TRBV19 | CASSPMTSVLSQYF | TGTGCCAGTAGTCCGATGACTAGCGTTCTTTCGCAGTACTTC
TRBJ2-5 | many | - | TRBV7-9 | CASSFYETQYF | TGTGCCAGCAGCTTTTACGAGACCCAGTACTTC
TRBJ2-7 | many | - | TRBV13 | CASSSGTDISYEQYF | TGTGCCAGCAGCTCCGGGACGGATATCTCCTACGAGCAGTACTTC
TRBJ2-5 | many | - | TRBV5-5 | CASSLLRGQETQYF | TGTGCCAGCAGCTTGTTACGGGGCCAAGAGACCCAGTACTTC
TRBJ2-7 | many | - | TRBV20-1 | CSARDWISYEQYF | TGCAGTGCCCGGGACTGGATCTCCTACGAGCAGTACTTC
TRBJ1-3 | many | - | TRBV5-1 | CASSSDGNTIYF | TGCGCCAGCAGCTCCGATGGAAACACCATATATTTT
TRBJ2-3 | many | TRBD2 | TRBV6-2/TRBV6-3 | CASSYPNRPLAGPTDTQYF | TGTGCCAGCAGTTACCCGAATCGCCCCCTAGCGGGTCCCACAGATACGCAGTATTTT
TRBJ2-5 | many | - | TRBV5-1 | CASSFVPGGQETQYF | TGCGCCAGCAGCTTCGTCCCGGGCGGGCAAGAGACCCAGTACTTC
TRBJ1-2 | - | - | TRBV28 | CASSLVRAKANYGYTF | TGTGCCAGCAGTTTGGTGAGGGCCAAAGCTAACTATGGCTACACCTTC
TRBJ2-7 | many | TRBD1 | TRBV20-1 | CSARDGGQGEREQYF | TGCAGTGCTAGAGATGGGGGACAGGGGGAACGCGAGCAGTACTTC
TRBJ2-5 | - | TRBD1 | TRBV28 | CASSLPDRAETQYF | TGTGCCAGCAGTTTACCGGACAGGGCGGAGACCCAGTACTTC
TRBJ2-7 | many | TRBD2 | TRBV11-2 | CASSLEGPSGGPYEQYF | TGTGCCAGCAGCTTAGAAGGTCCGAGCGGGGGCCCCTACGAGCAGTACTTC
TRBJ1-5 | many | - | TRBV7-3 | CASSLWGGRERCQPQHF | TGTGCCAGCAGTCTATGGGGGGGCAGGGAGAGGTGTCAGCCCCAGCATTTT
TRBJ2-5 | many | TRBD1 | TRBV2 | CASSEDEDRGRETQYF | TGTGCCAGCAGTGAAGATGAGGACAGGGGGAGAGAGACCCAGTACTTC
TRBJ2-7 | once | - | TRBV28 | CASSSRGDGSYEQYF | TGTGCCAGCAGTTCAAGAGGGGACGGGTCCTACGAGCAGTACTTC
TRBJ1-2 | many | - | TRBV12-3/TRBV12-4 | CASSLGHYGYTF | TGTGCCAGCAGTTTGGGGCATTATGGCTACACCTTC
TRBJ1-5 | many | TRBD1 | TRBV29-1 | CSVAGQGGQPQHF | TGCAGCGTAGCCGGACAGGGGGGTCAGCCCCAGCATTTT
TRBJ2-6 | once | - | TRBV6-5 | CASSYLYSGANVLIF | TGTGCCAGCAGTTATTTGTACTCTGGGGCCAACGTCCTGATTTTC
TRBJ2-7 | many | - | TRBV30 | CAWSTGRSYEQYF | TGTGCCTGGAGTACCGGACGGAGCTACGAGCAGTACTTC
TRBJ1-6 | many | TRBD1 | TRBV6-5 | CASTGQGRYNSPLHF | TGTGCCAGCACCGGACAGGGTCGGTATAATTCACCCCTCCACTTT
TRBJ2-3 | - | - | TRBV28 | CASSSGSTDTQYF | TGTGCCAGCAGTTCGGGATCCACAGATACGCAGTATTTT
TRBJ1-1 | many | - | TRBV27 | CASSPKTPWADTEAFF | TGTGCCAGCAGTCCGAAAACCCCGTGGGCGGACACTGAAGCTTTCTTT
TRBJ2-5 | many | - | TRBV11-2 | CASSLDVIGHEETQYF | TGTGCCAGCAGCTTAGATGTGATAGGACACGAAGAGACCCAGTACTTC
TRBJ2-5 | - | TRBD2 | TRBV7-8 | CASSLLREGGETQYF | TGTGCCAGCAGCTTATTGCGGGAGGGTGGCGAGACCCAGTACTTC
TRBJ1-2 | - | - | TRBV6-1 | CARPGDERGYTF | TGTGCCAGGCCCGGGGACGAAAGGGGCTACACCTTC
TRBJ1-2 | many | TRBD1 | TRBV20-1 | CSARDRETGTGYTF | TGCAGTGCTAGAGATCGCGAGACAGGGACTGGCTACACCTTC
TRBJ2-6 | many | - | TRBV6-6 | CASSRPTGANVLTF | TGTGCCAGCAGTCGACCCACAGGGGCCAACGTCCTGACTTTC
TRBJ1-6 | many | - | TRBV7-2 | CASSLDLTDTLSPLHF | TGTGCCAGCAGCTTAGATCTCACTGACACTTTGTCACCCCTCCACTTT
TRBJ2-2 | many | TRBD1 | TRBV20-1 | CSARDEGAITGELFF | TGCAGTGCTAGAGACGAGGGGGCCATCACCGGGGAGCTGTTTTTT
TRBJ1-1 | - | - | TRBV28 | CASSIQLGTNTEAFF | TGTGCCAGCAGTATACAACTGGGAACGAACACTGAAGCTTTCTTT
TRBJ1-2 | many | - | TRBV7-3 | CASSLTRQDGGYTF | TGTGCCAGCAGCTTAACCAGGCAGGACGGCGGCTACACCTTC
TRBJ1-5 | many | - | TRBV6-1 | CASSFLGDSNQPQHF | TGTGCCAGCAGCTTCTTGGGTGATAGCAATCAGCCCCAGCATTTT
TRBJ2-5 | many | TRBD1 | TRBV20-1 | CSASDRGAAGYF | TGCAGTGCTAGTGACAGGGGAGCGGCCGGATACTTC
TRBJ1-1 | many | - | TRBV3-1 | CASSLQGAEAFF | TGTGCCAGCAGCCTTCAGGGTGCCGAAGCTTTCTTT
TRBJ2-2 | - | - | TRBV12-3/TRBV12-4 | CASSGNANTGELCF | TGTGCCAGCAGTGGGAATGCGAACACCGGGGAGCTGTGTTTT
TRBJ1-5 | many | - | TRBV6-1 | CASSGRGGSNQPQHF | TGTGCCAGCAGTGGTAGGGGTGGCAGCAATCAGCCCCAGCATTTT
TRBJ1-6 | many | - | TRBV7-6 | CASSLSGHRDSPLHF | TGTGCCAGCAGCTTATCGGGACATAGGGATTCACCCCTCCACTTT
TRBJ2-7 | many | - | TRBV7-9 | CASSSDWTRSSYEQYF | TGTGCCAGCAGCTCCGACTGGACGAGGAGCTCCTACGAGCAGTACTTC
TRBJ1-5 | many | - | TRBV20-1 | CSARGRGYQPQHF | TGCAGTGCTAGAGGCAGGGGTTATCAGCCCCAGCATTTT
TRBJ2-5 | many | - | TRBV5-1 | CASSSGSQETQYF | TGCGCCAGCAGCTCCGGGTCGCAAGAGACCCAGTACTTC
TRBJ1-6 | many | - | TRBV20-1 | CSARGGGSPLHF | TGCAGTGCTAGAGGGGGGGGCTCACCCCTCCACTTT
TRBJ1-5 | many | - | TRBV2 | CASSSGPINQPQHF | TGTGCCAGCAGTTCGGGACCGATCAATCAGCCCCAGCATTTT
TRBJ1-2 | - | TRBD1 | TRBV28 | CASSSGTGVYGYTF | TGTGCCAGCAGTTCTGGGACAGGGGTATATGGCTACACCTTC
TRBJ2-7 | many | - | TRBV4-1 | CASSNLQSGPFYEQYF | TGCGCCAGCAGCAACCTACAATCAGGGCCCTTCTACGAGCAGTACTTC
TRBJ2-2 | - | TRBD2 | TRBV5-1 | CASSLDLSGSVGELFF | TGCGCCAGCAGCTTGGACCTTAGCGGGAGCGTCGGGGAGCTGTTTTTT